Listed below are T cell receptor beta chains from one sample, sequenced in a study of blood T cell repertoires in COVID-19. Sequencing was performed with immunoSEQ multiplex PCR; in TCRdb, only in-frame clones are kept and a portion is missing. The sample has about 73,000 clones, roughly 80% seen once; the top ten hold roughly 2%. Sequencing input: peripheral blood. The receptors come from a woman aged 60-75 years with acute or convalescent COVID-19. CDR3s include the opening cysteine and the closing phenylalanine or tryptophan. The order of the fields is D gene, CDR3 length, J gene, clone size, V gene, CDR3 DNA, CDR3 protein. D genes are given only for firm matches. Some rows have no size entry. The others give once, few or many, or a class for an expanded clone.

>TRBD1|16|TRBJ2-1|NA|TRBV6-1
TGTGCCAGCAGTGGTCTAGGGACAGATCCTAACAATGAGCAGTTCTTC
CASSGLGTDPNNEQFF
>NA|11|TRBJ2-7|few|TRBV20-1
TGCAGTGCGAAACACTCCTACGAGCAGTACTTC
CSAKHSYEQYF
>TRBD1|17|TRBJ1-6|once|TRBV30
TGTGCCTGGACCCCCAAGACAGGGGGTAGTCTTTATTCACCCCTCCACTTT
CAWTPKTGGSLYSPLHF
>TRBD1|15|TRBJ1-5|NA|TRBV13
TGTGCCAGCAGCTTAGGGACAGGGGATAATCAGCCCCAGCATTTT
CASSLGTGDNQPQHF
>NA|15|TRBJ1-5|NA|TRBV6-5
TGTGCCAGCAGAATCGACAGGACCTCTAATCAGCCCCAGCATTTT
CASRIDRTSNQPQHF
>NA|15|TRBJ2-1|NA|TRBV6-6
TGTGCCAGCAGACCGGACAGAAGCTCCTACAATGAGCAGTTCTTC
CASRPDRSSYNEQFF
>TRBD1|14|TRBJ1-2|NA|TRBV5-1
TGCGCCAGCAGCCTGGGACAGGGGAACTATGGCTACACCTTC
CASSLGQGNYGYTF
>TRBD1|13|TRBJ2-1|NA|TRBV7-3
TGTGCCAGCAGCTGGACAGGGGGCAATGAGCAGTTCTTC
CASSWTGGNEQFF
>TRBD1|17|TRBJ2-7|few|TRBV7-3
TGTGCCAGCAGCTTAACTTCGGGACAGGCCAGCTCCTACGAGCAGTACTTC
CASSLTSGQASSYEQYF
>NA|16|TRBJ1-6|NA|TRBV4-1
TGCGCCAGCAGCCAAGAAATCAACAGCTTTAATTCACCCCTCCACTTT
CASSQEINSFNSPLHF
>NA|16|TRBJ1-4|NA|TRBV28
TGTGCCAGCAGTCCAACAGGGATGGAGACTAATGAAAAACTGTTTTTT
CASSPTGMETNEKLFF
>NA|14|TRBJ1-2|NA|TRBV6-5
TGTGCCAGCAGCAAGACAGTGACTAACTATGGCTACACCTTC
CASSKTVTNYGYTF
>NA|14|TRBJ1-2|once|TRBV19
TGTGCCAGTAGTAAGACGACAGGTGACTATGGCTACACCTTC
CASSKTTGDYGYTF
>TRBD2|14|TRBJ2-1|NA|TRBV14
TGTGCCAGCAGCTCATGGACTAGCGGGAATGAGCAGTTCTTC
CASSSWTSGNEQFF
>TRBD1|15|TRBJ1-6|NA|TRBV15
TGTGCCACCAGCAGAAAAAAGACAGGGGATTCACCCCTCCACTTT
CATSRKKTGDSPLHF
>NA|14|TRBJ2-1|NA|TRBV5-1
TGCGCCAGCAGCCTCGGACAGCTATACAATGAGCAGTTCTTC
CASSLGQLYNEQFF
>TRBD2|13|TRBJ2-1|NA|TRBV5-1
TGCGCCAGCAGTCCGGGGGGCTACAATGAGCAGTTCTTC
CASSPGGYNEQFF
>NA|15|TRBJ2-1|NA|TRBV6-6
TGTGCCAGCAGTTATCGTCCCGCCGGGGGCAATGAGCAGTTCTTC
CASSYRPAGGNEQFF
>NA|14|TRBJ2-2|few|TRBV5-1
TGCGCCAGCAGCGAGCGGACCGGAACCGGGGAGCTGTTTTTT
CASSERTGTGELFF
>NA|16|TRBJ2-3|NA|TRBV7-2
TGTGCCAGCAGCTTGGGACTTTCGGCCTACACAGATACGCAGTATTTT
CASSLGLSAYTDTQYF
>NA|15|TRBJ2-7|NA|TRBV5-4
TGTGCCAGCAGCTTGAATTTGGGGGCCTACCACGAGCAGTACTTC
CASSLNLGAYHEQYF
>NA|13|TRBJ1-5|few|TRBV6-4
TGTGCCAGCAGTGTGGAGGAAGGTCAGCCCCAGCATTTT
CASSVEEGQPQHF
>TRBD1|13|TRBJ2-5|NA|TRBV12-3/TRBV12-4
TGTGCCAGCAGTGGACAGGCCCAAGAGACCCAGTACTTC
CASSGQAQETQYF
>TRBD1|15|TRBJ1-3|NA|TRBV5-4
TGTGCCAGCAGCGTCGGACAGGCCTCTGGAAACACCATATATTTT
CASSVGQASGNTIYF
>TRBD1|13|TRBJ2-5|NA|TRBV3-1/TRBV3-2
TGTGCCAGCAGCGGGGGACAGGGGTGGACCCAGTACTTC
CASSGGQGWTQYF
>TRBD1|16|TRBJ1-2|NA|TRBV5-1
TGCGCCAGCAGCGGGGCTCAAGGGGGCCAGGGCTATGGCTACACCTTC
CASSGAQGGQGYGYTF
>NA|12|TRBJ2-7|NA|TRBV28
TGTGCCAGCAAAGGGAGCACCTACGAGCAGTACTTC
CASKGSTYEQYF
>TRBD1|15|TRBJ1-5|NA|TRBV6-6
TGTGCCAGCAGGACAGACAGGGTTGGCAATCAGCCCCAGCATTTT
CASRTDRVGNQPQHF
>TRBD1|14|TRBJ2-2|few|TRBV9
TGTGCCAGCAGTCTAACAGGGGGCCTCGGGGAGCTGTTTTTT
CASSLTGGLGELFF
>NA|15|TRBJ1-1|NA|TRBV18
TGTGCCAGCTCACCCCAATCAACAGGGAACACTGAAGCTTTCTTT
CASSPQSTGNTEAFF
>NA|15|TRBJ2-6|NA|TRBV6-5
TGTGCCAGCAGTCGAGGGAGCTCTGGGGCCAACGTCCTGACTTTC
CASSRGSSGANVLTF
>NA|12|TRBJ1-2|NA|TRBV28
TGTGCCAGCAGTCAAACAGTCTCAGGCGAACTCTTC
CASSQTVSGELF
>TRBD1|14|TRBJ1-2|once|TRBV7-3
TGTGCCAGCAGCCCCCAGGACAGGGGTGGTGGCTACACCTTC
CASSPQDRGGGYTF
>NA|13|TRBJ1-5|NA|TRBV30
TGTGCCTGGAGTCCTCAGAGCAATCAGCCCCAGCATTTT
CAWSPQSNQPQHF
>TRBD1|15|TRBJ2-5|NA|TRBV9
TGTGCCAGCAGCGTCCGGACAGGGGAACAAGAGACCCAGTACTTC
CASSVRTGEQETQYF
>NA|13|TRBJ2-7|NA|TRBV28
TGTGCCAGCAGTTTACCGGGCAGGGGCGAGCAGTACTTC
CASSLPGRGEQYF
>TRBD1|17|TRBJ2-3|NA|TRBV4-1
TGCGCCAGCAGCCAAGAGGGACAGTTGTTTAGCACAGATACGCAGTATTTT
CASSQEGQLFSTDTQYF
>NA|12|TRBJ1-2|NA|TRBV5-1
TGCGCCAGCAGCTCAGGGGTTCGAGGCTACACCTTC
CASSSGVRGYTF
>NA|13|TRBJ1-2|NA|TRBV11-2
TGTGCCAGCAGCTCTACAGGGTACTATGGCTACACCTTC
CASSSTGYYGYTF
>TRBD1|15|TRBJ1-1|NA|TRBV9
TGTGCCAGCAGCCCTACCGGGACAGGGAACACTGAAGCTTTCTTT
CASSPTGTGNTEAFF
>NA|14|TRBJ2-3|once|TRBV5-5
TGTGCCAGCAGCTTGGTCCCCTCGAGAGATACGCAGTATTTT
CASSLVPSRDTQYF
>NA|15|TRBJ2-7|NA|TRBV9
TGTGCCAGCAGCGTAGGAGCGGCAAGCTCCTACGAGCAGTACTTC
CASSVGAASSYEQYF
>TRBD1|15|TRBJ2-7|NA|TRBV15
TGTGCCACCAGCAGAGGCCAGGGGGTGATCTACGAGCAGTACTTC
CATSRGQGVIYEQYF
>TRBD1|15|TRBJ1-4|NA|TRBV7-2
TGTGCCAGCAGCCCAGGGGGACTCAAAAATGAAAAACTGTTTTTT
CASSPGGLKNEKLFF
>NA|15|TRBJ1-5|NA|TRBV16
TGTGCCAGCAGCCGACAGTTACATAGCAATCAGCCCCAGCATTTT
CASSRQLHSNQPQHF
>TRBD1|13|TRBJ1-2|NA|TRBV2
TGTGCCAGCAGTGCCGGGACAGGGGTACCATACACCTTC
CASSAGTGVPYTF
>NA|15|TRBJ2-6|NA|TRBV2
TGTGCCAGCAGTGTGCGGCTCTCTGGGGCCAACGTCCTGACTTTC
CASSVRLSGANVLTF
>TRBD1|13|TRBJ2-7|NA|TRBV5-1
TGCGCCAGCAGCCGGGACAGGGGGCACGAGCAGTACTTC
CASSRDRGHEQYF
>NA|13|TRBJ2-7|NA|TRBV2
TGTGCCAGCAGTGACGGAAAGGGGTACGAGCAGTACTTC
CASSDGKGYEQYF
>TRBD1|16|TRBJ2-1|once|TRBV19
TGTGCCAGTAGTATTACCGGGACAGGGATGTACAATGAGCAGTTCTTC
CASSITGTGMYNEQFF
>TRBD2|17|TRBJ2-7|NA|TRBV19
TGTGCCAGTAGTAGGGGACTAGCGGGAGGGCCCCCCTACGAGCAGTACTTC
CASSRGLAGGPPYEQYF
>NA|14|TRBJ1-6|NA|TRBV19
TGTGCCAGTAGAGCCAGGGTATCGGGCTCACCCCTCCACTTT
CASRARVSGSPLHF
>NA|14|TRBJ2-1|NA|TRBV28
TGTGCCAGCAGAATCGCGGGGAGTGTGAATGAGCAGTTCTTC
CASRIAGSVNEQFF
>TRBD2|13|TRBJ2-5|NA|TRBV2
TGTGCCAGCAGGAGCGGGGTCAAAGAGACCCAGTACTTC
CASRSGVKETQYF